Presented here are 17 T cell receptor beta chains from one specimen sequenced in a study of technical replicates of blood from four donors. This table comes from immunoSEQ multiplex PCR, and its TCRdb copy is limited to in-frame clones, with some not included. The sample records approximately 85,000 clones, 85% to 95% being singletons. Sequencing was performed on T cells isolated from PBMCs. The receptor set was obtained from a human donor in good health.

CDR3 amino acids: CASSITDYGYTF. The CDR3 region has the DNA TGCGCCAGCAGCATCACAGATTATGGCTACACCTTC. The chain is built from TRBV5-1 and TRBJ1-2; D unclear. V was clipped by 4 bases and J by 5 bases, with 9 bases between them. The CDR3 sequence is 12 residues long. Germline V gene sequence: CDR1 SGHRS, CDR2 YFSETQ.

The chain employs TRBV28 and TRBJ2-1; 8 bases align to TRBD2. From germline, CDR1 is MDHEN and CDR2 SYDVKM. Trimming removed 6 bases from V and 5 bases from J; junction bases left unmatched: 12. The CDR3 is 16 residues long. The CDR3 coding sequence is TGTGCCAGCAGAGACATAGCGGGACCACTACACAATGAGCAGTTCTTC. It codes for CASRDIAGPLHNEQFF. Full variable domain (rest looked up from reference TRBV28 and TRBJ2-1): DVKVTQSSRYLVKRTGEKVFLECVQDMDHENMFWYRQDPGLGLRLIYFSYDVKMKEKGDIPEGYSVSREKKERFSLILESASTNQTSMYLCASRDIAGPLHNEQFFGPGTRLTVL.

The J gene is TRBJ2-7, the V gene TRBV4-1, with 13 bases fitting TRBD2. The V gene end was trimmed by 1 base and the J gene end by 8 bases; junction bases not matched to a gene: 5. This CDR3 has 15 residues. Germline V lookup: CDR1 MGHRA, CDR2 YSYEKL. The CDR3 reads CASSQGGTSGTQQYF. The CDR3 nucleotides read TGCGCCAGCAGCCAAGGGGGGACTAGCGGGACGCAGCAGTACTTC.

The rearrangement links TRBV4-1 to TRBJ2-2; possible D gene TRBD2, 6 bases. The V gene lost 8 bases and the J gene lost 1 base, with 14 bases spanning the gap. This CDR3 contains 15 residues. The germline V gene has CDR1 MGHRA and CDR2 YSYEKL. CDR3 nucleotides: TGCGCCAGCGGGTACACGGGGGAGAACACCGGGGAGCTGTTTTTT. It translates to CASGYTGENTGELFF.

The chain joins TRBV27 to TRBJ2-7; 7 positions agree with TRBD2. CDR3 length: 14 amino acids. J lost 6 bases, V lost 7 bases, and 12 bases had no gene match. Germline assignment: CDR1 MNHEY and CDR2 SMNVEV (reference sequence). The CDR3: CASIKGGDPLEQYF. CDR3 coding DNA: TGTGCCAGCATTAAGGGAGGGGATCCTCTCGAGCAGTACTTC.

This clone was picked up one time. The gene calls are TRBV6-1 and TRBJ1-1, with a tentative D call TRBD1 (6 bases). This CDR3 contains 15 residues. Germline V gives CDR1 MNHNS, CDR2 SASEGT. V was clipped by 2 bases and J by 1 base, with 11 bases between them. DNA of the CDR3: TGTGCCAGCAGTGAAAGGTGGACAGCGAACACTGAAGCTTTCTTT. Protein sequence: CASSERWTANTEAFF.

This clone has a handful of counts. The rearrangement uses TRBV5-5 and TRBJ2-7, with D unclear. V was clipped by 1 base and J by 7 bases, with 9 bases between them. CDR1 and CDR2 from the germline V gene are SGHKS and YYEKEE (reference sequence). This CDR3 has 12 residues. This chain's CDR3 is CASSLTLEEQYF. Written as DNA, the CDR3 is TGTGCCAGCAGCTTGACGCTGGAGGAGCAGTACTTC.

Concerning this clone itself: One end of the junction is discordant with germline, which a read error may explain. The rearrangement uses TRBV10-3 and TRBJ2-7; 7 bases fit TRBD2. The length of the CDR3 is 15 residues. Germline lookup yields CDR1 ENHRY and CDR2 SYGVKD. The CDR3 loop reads CAISESIALHPRGDF. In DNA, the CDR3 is TGTGCCATCAGTGAGTCTATCGCACTCCACCCTCGGGGGGACTTC.

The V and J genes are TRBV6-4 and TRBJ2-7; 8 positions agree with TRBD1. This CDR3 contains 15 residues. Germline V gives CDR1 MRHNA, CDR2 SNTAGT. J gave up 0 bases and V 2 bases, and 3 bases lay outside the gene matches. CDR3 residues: CASSDHRGTSYEQYF. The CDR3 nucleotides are TGTGCCAGCAGTGACCACAGGGGGACCTCCTACGAGCAGTACTTC.

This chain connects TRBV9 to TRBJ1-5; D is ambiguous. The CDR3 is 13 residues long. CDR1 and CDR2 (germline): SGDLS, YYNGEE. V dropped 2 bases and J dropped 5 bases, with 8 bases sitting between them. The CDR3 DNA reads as TGTGCCAGCAGCGTGGGGAGAGATCAGCCCCAGCATTTT. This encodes CASSVGRDQPQHF.

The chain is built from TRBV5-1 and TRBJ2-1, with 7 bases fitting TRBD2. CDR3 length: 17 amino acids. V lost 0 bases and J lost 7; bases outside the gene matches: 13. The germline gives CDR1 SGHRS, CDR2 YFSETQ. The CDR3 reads CASSLALAASGVNEQFF. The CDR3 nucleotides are TGCGCCAGCAGCTTGGCCCTCGCGGCTAGCGGAGTTAATGAGCAGTTCTTC. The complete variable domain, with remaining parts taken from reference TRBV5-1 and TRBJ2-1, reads KAGVTQTPRYLIKTRGQQVTLSCSPISGHRSVSWYQQTPGQGLQFLFEYFSETQRNKGNFPGRFSGRQFSNSRSEMNVSTLELGDSALYLCASSLALAASGVNEQFFGPGTRLTVL.

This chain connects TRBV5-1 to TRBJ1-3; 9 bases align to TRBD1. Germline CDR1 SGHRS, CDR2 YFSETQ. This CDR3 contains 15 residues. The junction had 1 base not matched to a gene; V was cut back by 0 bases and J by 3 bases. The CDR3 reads CASSLGTGVGNTIYF. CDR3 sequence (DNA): TGCGCCAGCAGCTTGGGGACAGGGGTTGGAAACACCATATATTTT.

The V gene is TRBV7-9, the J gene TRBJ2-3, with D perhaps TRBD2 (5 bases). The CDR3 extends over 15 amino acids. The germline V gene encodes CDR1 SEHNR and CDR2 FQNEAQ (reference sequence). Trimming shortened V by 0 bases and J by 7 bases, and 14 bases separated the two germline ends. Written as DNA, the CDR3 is TGTGCCAGCAGCTTAGCACTAGGTGAATTTCATACGCAGTATTTT. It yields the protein CASSLALGEFHTQYF.

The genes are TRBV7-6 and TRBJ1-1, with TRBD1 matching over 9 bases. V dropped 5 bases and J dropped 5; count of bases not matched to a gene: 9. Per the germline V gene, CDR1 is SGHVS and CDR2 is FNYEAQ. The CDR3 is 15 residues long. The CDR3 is CASSITTGGWTEAFF. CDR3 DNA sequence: TGTGCCAGCAGCATTACCACAGGGGGCTGGACTGAAGCTTTCTTT.

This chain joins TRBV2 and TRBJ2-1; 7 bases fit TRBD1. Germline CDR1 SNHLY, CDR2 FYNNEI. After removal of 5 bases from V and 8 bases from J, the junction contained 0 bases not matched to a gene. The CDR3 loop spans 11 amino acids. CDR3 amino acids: CASSTGDEQFF. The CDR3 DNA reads TGTGCCAGCAGTACAGGGGATGAGCAGTTCTTC.

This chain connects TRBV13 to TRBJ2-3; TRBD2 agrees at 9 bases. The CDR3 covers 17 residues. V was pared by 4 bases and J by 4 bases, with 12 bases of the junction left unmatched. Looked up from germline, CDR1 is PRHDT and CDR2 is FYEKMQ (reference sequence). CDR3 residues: CASSSPLGGLAADTQYF. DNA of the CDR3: TGTGCCAGCAGCTCCCCTCTTGGGGGACTAGCAGCAGATACGCAGTATTTT. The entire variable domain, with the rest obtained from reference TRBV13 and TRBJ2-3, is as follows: AAGVIQSPRHLIKEKRETATLKCYPIPRHDTVYWYQQGPGQDPQFLISFYEKMQSDKGSIPDRFSAQQFSDYHSELNMSSLELGDSALYFCASSSPLGGLAADTQYFGPGTRLTVL.

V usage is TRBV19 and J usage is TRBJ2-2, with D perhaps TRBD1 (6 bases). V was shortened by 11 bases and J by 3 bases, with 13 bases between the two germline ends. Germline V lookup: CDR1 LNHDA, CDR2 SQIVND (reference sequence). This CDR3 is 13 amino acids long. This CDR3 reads CAGGHRDTGELFF. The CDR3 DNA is TGTGCCGGGGGACACAGGGACACCGGGGAGCTGTTTTTT.